Listed below are T cell receptor beta chains from one sample, sequenced in a study of OX40 agonist ivuxolimab in advanced cancers. Profiling relied on immunoSEQ multiplex PCR, and the TCRdb table lists in-frame clones only, not all of them. This sample has under 40,000 clones, with around 90% found just once. Sequenced here: CD4+ or CD8+ T cells sorted from blood, sampled in a trial of the OX40 agonist ivuxolimab. These receptors were taken from an adult with an advanced solid tumor such as melanoma, head and neck, liver or kidney cancer. Each CDR3 is given with its conserved first and last residue. The order of the fields is J gene, V gene, clone size, D gene, CDR3 protein, CDR3 DNA. A D gene is named only where the DNA matches it firmly. Size values are once, few and many counts, or a class for expanded clones, and some rows have none.

TRBJ1-5 TRBV27 NA NA CASSLLVNQPQHF TGTGCCAGCAGTTTACTAGTAAATCAGCCCCAGCATTTT
TRBJ1-1 TRBV7-9 NA TRBD1 CASSLGQGNTEAFF TGTGCCAGCAGCTTAGGACAGGGTAACACTGAAGCTTTCTTT
TRBJ2-7 TRBV6-5 NA NA CASSSIRDFSSYEQYF TGTGCCAGCAGTTCAATCCGGGACTTCTCTTCCTACGAGCAGTACTTC
TRBJ2-7 TRBV29-1 NA NA CSVEGSAGRHYEQYF TGCAGCGTTGAAGGGTCGGCAGGTAGGCACTACGAGCAGTACTTC
TRBJ2-7 TRBV5-1 NA NA CASSSDQTYEQYF TGCGCCAGCAGCTCGGACCAGACCTACGAGCAGTACTTC
TRBJ2-5 TRBV7-9 NA NA CASSLDTSQETQYF TGTGCCAGCAGCTTAGATACCAGCCAAGAGACCCAGTACTTC
TRBJ2-3 TRBV4-1 few NA CASSQSPQGTDTQYF TGCGCCAGCAGCCAATCTCCCCAGGGGACAGATACGCAGTATTTT
TRBJ2-1 TRBV19 NA NA CASSKERQVYNEQFF TGTGCCAGTTCAAAAGAGAGGCAGGTCTACAATGAGCAGTTCTTC
TRBJ2-7 TRBV4-2 NA NA CASSRSPGVYEQYF TGTGCCAGCAGCCGGAGCCCCGGGGTCTACGAGCAGTACTTC
TRBJ2-7 TRBV10-2 many NA CASSDDYEQYF TGCGCCAGCAGTGATGACTACGAGCAGTACTTC
TRBJ2-5 TRBV7-9 NA TRBD1 CASSLGTGGAETQYF TGTGCCAGCAGCTTAGGCACAGGGGGCGCGGAGACCCAGTACTTC
TRBJ2-2 TRBV9 NA NA CASSVVFGRGHTGELFF TGTGCCAGCAGCGTAGTATTTGGTCGAGGGCACACCGGGGAGCTGTTTTTT
TRBJ2-3 TRBV28 NA NA CASSSERGTDTQYF TGTGCCAGCAGTTCGGAGCGGGGCACAGATACGCAGTATTTT
TRBJ2-7 TRBV5-1 NA TRBD1 CASSIGQGRPDEQYF TGCGCCAGCAGCATCGGACAGGGCCGACCTGACGAGCAGTACTTC
TRBJ2-1 TRBV7-8 NA TRBD2 CASSKVPGGPVRDEQFF TGTGCCAGCAGCAAAGTCCCGGGAGGGCCGGTGAGGGATGAGCAGTTCTTC
TRBJ2-7 TRBV4-1 few NA CASSHRDSAYEQYF TGCGCCAGCAGCCATCGTGACTCTGCCTACGAGCAGTACTTC
TRBJ2-7 TRBV13 NA NA CASSAGDKYEQYF TGTGCCAGCAGTGCGGGGGACAAATACGAGCAGTACTTC
TRBJ2-7 TRBV4-1 NA NA CASSQDSKYEQYF TGCGCCAGCAGCCAAGATTCTAAGTACGAGCAGTACTTC
TRBJ1-2 TRBV5-1 NA NA CASSGRGSNNYGYTF TGCGCCAGCAGCGGCCGCGGAAGCAATAACTATGGCTACACCTTC
TRBJ2-7 TRBV19 NA NA CASSGEGYEQYF TGTGCCAGTAGTGGGGAAGGCTACGAGCAGTACTTC
TRBJ1-5 TRBV10-1 NA NA CASSDIKGQPQHF TGCGCCAGCAGTGATATTAAGGGTCAGCCCCAGCATTTT
TRBJ1-2 TRBV7-6 NA NA CASSLPTHNNYGYTF TGTGCCAGCAGCTTACCCACCCACAATAACTATGGCTACACCTTC
TRBJ2-7 TRBV19 NA NA CASSIGTVSYEQYF TGTGCCAGTAGTATAGGGACGGTCTCCTACGAGCAGTACTTC
TRBJ1-4 TRBV7-9 NA NA CASTIPGANEKLFF TGTGCCAGCACCATCCCGGGCGCTAATGAAAAACTGTTTTTT
TRBJ2-5 TRBV6-1 NA NA CASSEGNLPREETQYF TGTGCCAGCAGTGAAGGTAATCTCCCCCGAGAAGAGACCCAGTACTTC
TRBJ1-1 TRBV4-1 few NA CASSPGQLGTEAFF TGCGCCAGCAGCCCCGGACAGCTCGGGACTGAAGCTTTCTTT
TRBJ2-1 TRBV7-9 NA TRBD2 CASSPGGAYNEQFF TGTGCCAGCAGCCCGGGGGGGGCCTACAATGAGCAGTTCTTC
TRBJ1-3 TRBV6-6 NA NA CAIRSGNTIYF TGTGCCATCAGATCTGGAAACACCATATATTTT
TRBJ2-5 TRBV7-9 NA NA CASSPTGARSLDLQETQYF TGTGCCAGCAGCCCAACCGGGGCCCGATCCTTGGATCTCCAAGAGACCCAGTACTTC
TRBJ1-1 TRBV11-2 NA NA CASSLGGGFAFF TGTGCCAGCAGCTTGGGCGGGGGCTTTGCTTTCTTT
TRBJ2-7 TRBV4-1 NA NA CASSLRATYEQYF TGCGCCAGCAGCCTTCGGGCGACCTACGAGCAGTACTTC
TRBJ2-2 TRBV12-2 NA NA CASRTRQGAGTGELFF TGTGCAAGTCGCACCCGACAGGGCGCGGGCACCGGGGAGCTGTTTTTT
TRBJ2-7 TRBV7-9 NA NA CASSLGGDYEQYF TGTGCCAGCAGCTTAGGGGGTGACTACGAGCAGTACTTC
TRBJ2-1 TRBV6-6 NA TRBD2 CASSPTSMSYNEQFF TGTGCCAGCAGTCCGACTAGCATGTCCTACAATGAGCAGTTCTTC
TRBJ2-7 TRBV11-2 NA NA CASSPGVGVWGLEQYF TGTGCCAGCAGCCCAGGGGTCGGGGTTTGGGGGCTCGAGCAGTACTTC
TRBJ2-7 TRBV2 NA TRBD2 CASSELAGTYEQYF TGTGCCAGCAGTGAACTAGCGGGAACCTACGAGCAGTACTTC
TRBJ2-7 TRBV6-5 NA TRBD2 CASGGGLYEQYF TGTGCCAGTGGCGGGGGATTATACGAGCAGTACTTC
TRBJ2-5 TRBV19 NA TRBD2 CASSILAGGPETQYF TGTGCCAGTAGTATACTAGCGGGAGGGCCAGAGACCCAGTACTTC
TRBJ2-7 TRBV6-4 once TRBD1 CASSDSLTSIRDRRDHEQYF TGTGCCAGCAGTGACTCCCTAACCTCGATACGGGACAGGAGGGACCACGAGCAGTACTTC